This TCR beta chain was sequenced during a study of blood T cell repertoires in COVID-19. Study-wide background: Spain, Italy and the United States supplied samples that represented acute and convalescent COVID-19. T cells, B-cell-depleted T cells, or PBMCs provided the cDNA or gDNA that served as material.

Only in-frame clones appear in the TCRdb table, and some are missing; sequencing was by immunoSEQ multiplex PCR. This repertoire shows around 330,000 clones, roughly 90% found once; its top ten account for about 8.9%. Enrolled through a virtual design, the participants were between about 18 and 100 years of age and came from roughly 22 US areas. Self-reported history from a screening survey and questionnaire set each donor's cohort. The sample was PBMCs or T cells enriched from blood (not recorded which). The receptor comes from a woman aged 18-30 years who had recovered from COVID-19.

CDR3 coding DNA: TGTGCCAGCAGCTTAACTAGCGGGACGACACCCTACGAGCAGTACTTC. It encodes CASSLTSGTTPYEQYF. The chain links TRBV7-6 to TRBJ2-7; 10 bases are shared with TRBD2. V shed 2 bases and J 2 bases; nucleotides not matched to a gene: 6. Germline V gene sequence: CDR1 SGHVS, CDR2 FNYEAQ. The CDR3 loop spans 16 amino acids. Filled out from reference TRBV7-6 and TRBJ2-7, the complete variable domain reads GAGVSQSPRYKVTKRGQDVALRCDPISGHVSLYWYRQALGQGPEFLTYFNYEAQQDKSGLPNDRFSAERPEGSISTLTIQRTEQRDSAMYRCASSLTSGTTPYEQYFGPGTRLTVT.